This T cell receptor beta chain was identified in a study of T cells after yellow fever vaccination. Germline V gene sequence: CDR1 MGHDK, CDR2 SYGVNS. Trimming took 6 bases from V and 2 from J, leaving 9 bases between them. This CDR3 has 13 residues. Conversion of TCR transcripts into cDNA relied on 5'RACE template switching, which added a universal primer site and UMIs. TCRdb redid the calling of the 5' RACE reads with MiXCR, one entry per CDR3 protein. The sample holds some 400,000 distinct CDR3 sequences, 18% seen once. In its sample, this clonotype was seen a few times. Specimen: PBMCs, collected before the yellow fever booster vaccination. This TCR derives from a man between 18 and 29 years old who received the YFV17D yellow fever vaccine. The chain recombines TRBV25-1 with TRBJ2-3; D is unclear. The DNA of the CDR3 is TGTGCCAGCAGCGATTATTCCACAGATACGCAGTATTTT. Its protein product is CASSDYSTDTQYF.